The 19 T cell receptor beta chains reported below all come from one sample, sequenced in a study of cytomegalovirus exposure and HLA in healthy donors. With 60 Vbeta and 13 Jbeta primers, the PCR was carried out. Sequenced by immunoSEQ multiplex PCR; TCRdb stores in-frame clones only, minus some. The repertoire holds about 170,000 clones, with 75% as singletons. The source material was PBMCs. These receptors all stem from a woman in her forties or fifties in good health and CMV-seropositive.

V gene TRBV2 combines with J gene TRBJ1-5; TRBD1 matches 8 bases. The trim removed 5 bases at V and 2 bases at J, leaving 5 bases unmatched. From germline, CDR1 is SNHLY and CDR2 FYNNEI. The CDR3 has 15 residues. The CDR3 bases are TGTGCCAGCAGTTGGCGCAGGGGGCGCAATCAGCCCCAGCATTTT. Translating gives CASSWRRGRNQPQHF.

This clone was counted between two and nine times. V is TRBV5-4 and J is TRBJ1-2, with a possible D match to TRBD1 (6 bases). The CDR3 covers 14 residues. Trimming took off 4 bases at V and 3 bases at J, with 13 bases between the two ends. The germline V gene has CDR1 SGHNT and CDR2 YYREEE (reference sequence). The CDR3 DNA follows: TGTGCCAGCAGCGGTTTACAGGGCGACTATGGCTACACCTTC. Encoded protein: CASSGLQGDYGYTF.

The chain has TRBV5-6 and TRBJ1-5, with 7 bases lining up with TRBD1. J gave up 7 bases and V 4 bases, and 11 bases lay outside the gene matches. Germline V gene data show CDR1 as SGHDT and CDR2 as YYEEEE. This CDR3 region has 15 residues. The DNA for the CDR3 is TGTGCCAGCAGCCTGAGCCTGACAGGGCACCAGCCCCAGCATTTT. Protein sequence: CASSLSLTGHQPQHF. The variable domain in full, with the rest retrieved from reference TRBV5-6 and TRBJ1-5, is DAGVTQSPTHLIKTRGQQVTLRCSPKSGHDTVSWYQQALGQGPQFIFQYYEEEERQRGNFPDRFSGHQFPNYSSELNVNALLLGDSALYLCASSLSLTGHQPQHFGDGTRLSIL.

The chain joins TRBV5-1 to TRBJ1-1; TRBD1 matches at 10 bases. The germline V gene has CDR1 SGHRS and CDR2 YFSETQ. The CDR3 spans 17 residues. V lost 0 bases and J lost 1; bases outside the gene matches: 6. CDR3 bases: TGCGCCAGCAGCTTGGCTTCGACAGGGGGCCGGAACACTGAAGCTTTCTTT. The encoded protein is CASSLASTGGRNTEAFF.

The V call is TRBV9, the J call TRBJ2-5; D unclear. The V and J ends lost 1 base and 5 bases respectively, with 15 bases between them. This CDR3 spans 15 amino acids. Germline V gene data show CDR1 as SGDLS and CDR2 as YYNGEE. CDR3 coding DNA: TGTGCCAGCAGCGTAAGACCGTGGGCTTTCGAGACCCAGTACTTC. This translates into CASSVRPWAFETQYF.

A single count supports this clone. CDR3 loop: CASRKTGQNTEAFF. The DNA for the CDR3 is TGCGCCAGCAGGAAGACAGGGCAGAACACTGAAGCTTTCTTT. The rearrangement joins TRBV5-1 to TRBJ1-1, with 7 bases aligning to TRBD1. Germline loops: CDR1 SGHRS, CDR2 YFSETQ. V lost 5 bases to trimming and J lost 1 base; unmatched junction nucleotides: 5. The CDR3 contains 14 residues.

The chain employs TRBV7-9 and TRBJ1-1, with 9 bases matching TRBD1. Trimming removed 4 bases from V and 0 bases from J; junction bases left unmatched: 9. Germline V lookup: CDR1 SEHNR, CDR2 FQNEAQ (reference sequence). The CDR3 has 17 amino acids. CDR3 nucleotides: TGTGCCAGCAGCTCGAGGACAGGGGACTACTTGAACACTGAAGCTTTCTTT. Encoded protein: CASSSRTGDYLNTEAFF.

This chain joins TRBV2 and TRBJ1-2, with 9 nucleotides matching TRBD1. This CDR3 region has 15 residues. Germline CDR1 SNHLY, CDR2 FYNNEI. Trimming removed 5 bases from V and 6 bases from J; junction bases left unmatched: 10. The CDR3: CASSPTGTGKNGYTF. The CDR3 nucleotides read TGTGCCAGCAGTCCTACCGGGACAGGGAAGAATGGCTACACCTTC.

The J gene is TRBJ2-2, the V gene TRBV5-1; possibly TRBD1 for D (5 bases). The V end lost 2 bases, the J end lost 2 bases, and 16 bases lay between the germline ends. Looked up from germline, CDR1 is SGHRS and CDR2 is YFSETQ. There are 17 residues in the CDR3. The CDR3, as DNA: TGCGCCAGCAGCTTTATTCCGCAGGGTCCCAACACCGGGGAGCTGTTTTTT. Its translation: CASSFIPQGPNTGELFF.

This rearrangement joins TRBV6-4 to TRBJ1-5; D remains unclear. This CDR3 region has 13 residues. Germline CDR1 MRHNA, CDR2 SNTAGT. Trimming removed 4 bases from V and 4 bases from J, with 8 bases in between. The CDR3 is CASSVWPNQPQHF. The CDR3 bases are TGTGCCAGCAGTGTTTGGCCAAATCAGCCCCAGCATTTT.

This clone came up a few times. The chain carries TRBV7-3 and TRBJ1-6; maybe TRBD1 (5 bases). V lost 4 bases and J lost 3, with 7 bases in between. Germline values: CDR1 SGHTA, CDR2 FQGTGA. The CDR3 sequence is 14 residues long. The CDR3, as DNA: TGTGCCAGCAGCTCCAGGGTCTATAATTCACCCCTCCACTTT. This codes for CASSSRVYNSPLHF.

The chain recombines TRBV21-1 with TRBJ1-1. TRBV21-1 is annotated as a pseudogene. The length of the CDR3 is 17 residues. The CDR3 here is CASSKSPMSGGDTEAFF. In nucleotides, the CDR3 is TGTGCCAGCAGCAAATCACCAATGTCCGGGGGTGACACTGAAGCTTTCTTT.

The rearrangement joins TRBV6-5 to TRBJ2-7; D perhaps matches TRBD1 (5 bases). This CDR3 has 15 residues. Germline values: CDR1 MNHEY, CDR2 SVGAGI. V was trimmed by 0 bases and J by 2 bases, leaving 11 bases between them. CDR3 DNA sequence: TGTGCCAGCAGTTACTCGGTTGACAGTCCCTACGAGCAGTACTTC. Its translation is CASSYSVDSPYEQYF.

The chain has TRBV19 and TRBJ2-5; D uncertain. V lost 6 bases, J lost 2 bases, and 16 bases lay in between. Germline CDR1 is LNHDA and CDR2 is SQIVND (reference sequence). This CDR3 is built from 15 residues. CDR3 region: CASSNGLTLQETQYF. As DNA, the CDR3 is TGTGCCAGTAGCAATGGGCTGACCCTTCAAGAGACCCAGTACTTC.

The rearrangement joins TRBV7-2 to TRBJ2-5, with 8 bases that match TRBD1. The trim removed 1 base at V and 2 bases at J, leaving 0 bases unmatched. Germline CDR1 reads SGHTA; CDR2 reads FQGNSA. CDR3 size: 14 residues. In nucleotides, the CDR3 is TGTGCCAGCAGCTTAGGGGACAGGCAAGAGACCCAGTACTTC. Amino acids: CASSLGDRQETQYF.

This clone was seen a handful of times. For the CDR3, the DNA is TGTGCCAGCAGCTTAGTACGGGGCACCGGGGAGCTGTTTTTT. It codes for CASSLVRGTGELFF. The chain carries TRBV13 and TRBJ2-2; TRBD2 might be the D (5 bases). V was cut by 1 base and J by 4 bases, with 7 bases left in between. Germline V gene data show CDR1 as PRHDT and CDR2 as FYEKMQ (reference sequence). CDR3 length: 14 amino acids. Complete variable domain (other parts from reference TRBV13 and TRBJ2-2): AAGVIQSPRHLIKEKRETATLKCYPIPRHDTVYWYQQGPGQDPQFLISFYEKMQSDKGSIPDRFSAQQFSDYHSELNMSSLELGDSALYFCASSLVRGTGELFFGEGSRLTVL.

The V call is TRBV18, the J call TRBJ2-6, with D hard to call. CDR3 length equals 17 residues. Germline values: CDR1 KGHSH, CDR2 LQKENI. V was trimmed by 6 bases and J by 0 bases, leaving 15 bases between them. The CDR3 DNA reads TGTGCCAGCTCCCTTTATACAGCCAGCTCTGGGGCCAACGTCCTGACTTTC. This sequence encodes CASSLYTASSGANVLTF.

V usage is TRBV13 and J usage is TRBJ2-7; TRBD1 aligns across 8 bases. Trimming removed 6 bases from V and 2 bases from J; junction bases left unmatched: 9. The CDR3 consists of 15 residues. Looked up from germline, CDR1 is PRHDT and CDR2 is FYEKMQ (reference sequence). CDR3 residues: CASRHGTGKTYEQYF. The CDR3 coding sequence is TGTGCCAGCAGACACGGGACAGGAAAAACCTACGAGCAGTACTTC.

The chain uses TRBV6-6 and TRBJ1-1; possibly TRBD1 for D (5 bases). Germline V lookup: CDR1 MNHNY, CDR2 SVGAGI (reference sequence). The V end was cut by 2 bases, the J end by 7 bases, with 11 bases between. The length of the CDR3 is 13 residues. CDR3 loop: CASSYGGEIEAFF. In nucleotides, the CDR3 is TGTGCCAGCAGTTACGGGGGGGAGATTGAAGCTTTCTTT.